The 15 T cell receptor beta chains listed next were all sequenced from one sample in a study of blood T cells in healthy people across ages (dated by TCRdb to the mid-2010s). The method was 5' RACE. Sequencing was carried out with an Illumina HiSeq 2500. A second roughly 6 to 12 cycle PCR used a sample-barcoded 5' primer and a J-beta primer mix. TCRdb reanalyzed the raw reads on its own, using fastp at Q25 for trimming and MiXCR for clone calling, and kept in-frame beta chains. Entries are consolidated by CDR3 protein sequence, retaining the most common genes and DNA. This sample gives hundreds of thousands of distinct CDR3 sequences in total; 32% of them show up just once. The ten largest clones add up to 15% to 19% of the sample. Sequencing was done on a sample of blood. These receptors originate from a woman of 80 years or more in good health. Donor details come from another sample of the same person, matched by shared clones.

This clonotype was seen at least ten times. The rearrangement links TRBV29-1 to TRBJ2-5; maybe TRBD2 (5 bases). The CDR3 sequence is 11 residues long. Trimming removed 7 bases from V and 2 bases from J, with 8 bases in between. Germline CDR1 and CDR2: SQVTM and ANQGSEA. The chain's CDR3 is CSGSGQETQYF. CDR3 nucleotides: TGCAGCGGGTCGGGGCAAGAGACCCAGTACTTC. Together with reference TRBV29-1 and TRBJ2-5, the CDR3 gives the full variable domain: SAVISQKPSRDICQRGTSLTIQCQVDSQVTMMFWYRQQPGQSLTLIATANQGSEATYESGFVIDKFPISRPNLTFSTLTVSNMSPEDSSIYLCSGSGQETQYFGPGTRLLVL.

This clonotype was seen many times. The gene calls are TRBV20-1 and TRBJ2-5, with 11 nucleotides matching TRBD2. The CDR3 contains 14 residues. Germline V gene sequence: CDR1 DFQATT, CDR2 SNEGSKA (reference sequence). The V gene end was trimmed by 1 base and the J gene end by 4 bases; junction bases not matched to a gene: 2. The chain's CDR3 is CSARGLAGSETQYF. The CDR3, as DNA: TGCAGTGCTAGAGGACTAGCGGGGTCAGAGACCCAGTACTTC.

The gene calls are TRBV5-1 and TRBJ2-7; a possible D gene is TRBD2 (5 bases). The J call may not be correct, given that the DNA end is closer to TRBJ2-5. Germline CDR1 reads SGHRS; CDR2 reads YFSETQ. CDR3 size: 13 residues. The CDR3 bases are TGCGCCAGCGGAAACGGGATCCGGGAGACCCAGTACTTC. Translating gives CASGNGIRETQYF.

Ten or more counts support this clonotype. The J gene is TRBJ2-7, the V gene TRBV14; possible D gene TRBD2, 6 bases. This CDR3 comprises 15 residues. V gave up 4 bases and J gave up 6 bases, with 19 bases separating them. Germline V gives CDR1 SGHDN, CDR2 FVKESK. This CDR3 is CASSLPTSGGLEQYF. CDR3 DNA sequence: TGTGCCAGCAGCCTTCCGACTTCCGGAGGGCTCGAGCAGTACTTC.

This clonotype has more than one count but fewer than ten. The CDR3 loop is CASSLGQGARLAFQETQYF. Here the CDR3 DNA reads TGTGCCAGCAGCCTTGGACAGGGGGCGCGTCTCGCATTCCAAGAGACCCAGTACTTC. V usage is TRBV14 and J usage is TRBJ2-5; 11 bases fit TRBD1. CDR1 SGHDN and CDR2 FVKESK come from the germline V gene. The trim removed 4 bases at V and 1 base at J, leaving 14 bases unmatched. This CDR3 has 19 amino acids. Using reference TRBV14 and TRBJ2-5 for the parts outside the CDR3, the full variable domain is EAGVTQFPSHSVIEKGQTVTLRCDPISGHDNLYWYRRVMGKEIKFLLHFVKESKQDESGMPNNRFLAERTGGTYSTLKVQPAELEDSGVYFCASSLGQGARLAFQETQYFGPGTRLLVL.

This clonotype has just a few counts. This chain connects TRBV2 to TRBJ1-1; D perhaps matches TRBD1 (5 bases). CDR1 is SNHLY, CDR2 FYNNEI, per germline. V was trimmed by 7 bases and J by 0 bases, leaving 15 bases between them. The CDR3 runs to 15 residues. The DNA for the CDR3 is TGTGCCAGCACTGGGACCCTAAGACTGAACACTGAAGCTTTCTTT. Protein: CASTGTLRLNTEAFF.

Ten or more counts support this clonotype. This sequence joins TRBV7-9 and TRBJ2-7; no clear D. V was shortened by 7 bases and J by 0 bases, with 7 bases between the two germline ends. CDR1 is SEHNR, CDR2 FQNEAQ, per germline (reference sequence). This CDR3 has 12 amino acids. The CDR3 is CASNLDSYEQYF. CDR3 coding DNA: TGTGCCAGCAACCTTGACTCCTACGAGCAGTACTTC.

The table lists this clonotype with many counts. The rearrangement links TRBV3-1 to TRBJ2-7; D ambiguous. Trimming cost V 1 base and J 8 bases, with 9 bases left between them. CDR3 length equals 12 residues. Germline CDR1 and CDR2: LGHDT and YNNKEL (reference sequence). The DNA of the CDR3 is TGTGCCAGCAGCCAAGGACTGATAAAGCAGTACTTC. Amino acids: CASSQGLIKQYF.

This clonotype has only one observation. The chain recombines TRBV12-3 or TRBV12-4 with TRBJ1-1; D ambiguous. The CDR3 runs 13 residues. V lost 6 bases, J lost 6 bases, and 14 bases lay in between. The CDR3, as DNA: TGTGCCAGCAGGTATTATATAGCCGCTGAAGCTTTCTTT. This gives the protein CASRYYIAAEAFF.

The rearrangement uses TRBV29-1 and TRBJ2-7, with TRBD2 identical over 8 bases. The assigned J gene may be wrong: the sequence end matches TRBJ2-5 better. Germline values: CDR1 SQVTM, CDR2 ANQGSEA. CDR3 size: 15 residues. The CDR3 loop is CSVSPSGSLGETQYF. For the CDR3, the DNA is TGCAGCGTTTCGCCTAGCGGGTCCTTGGGGGAGACCCAGTACTTC.

This clonotype was seen at least ten times. The V and J genes are TRBV2 and TRBJ2-5, with TRBD1 identical over 7 bases. The length of the CDR3 is 13 residues. V was pared by 2 bases and J by 5 bases, with 2 bases of the junction left unmatched. The germline gives CDR1 SNHLY, CDR2 FYNNEI. In DNA form, the CDR3 reads TGTGCCAGCAGTGAAACAGGGGCGGAGACCCAGTACTTC. Its translation: CASSETGAETQYF. Using reference TRBV2 and TRBJ2-5 for the parts outside the CDR3, the full variable domain is EPEVTQTPSHQVTQMGQEVILRCVPISNHLYFYWYRQILGQKVEFLVSFYNNEISEKSEIFDDQFSVERPDGSNFTLKIRSTKLEDSAMYFCASSETGAETQYFGPGTRLLVL.

With regard to this clonotype: This may be a read error: a much more frequent sequence differs by one nucleotide. The chain links TRBV13 to TRBJ2-5; 13 bases line up with TRBD2. The CDR3 runs to 17 residues. Germline V gene data show CDR1 as PRHDT and CDR2 as FYEKMQ (reference sequence). The V gene end was trimmed by 3 bases and the J gene end by 11 bases; junction bases not matched to a gene: 15. The CDR3 nucleotides are TGTGCCAGCAGCTTCTATCCGGGACTAGCGGGATACAATGAGCAGTACTTC. As protein: CASSFYPGLAGYNEQYF.

This clonotype was seen repeatedly, ten times or more. This rearrangement joins TRBV2 to TRBJ2-3; D uncertain. Trimming took off 4 bases at V and 1 base at J, with 15 bases between the two ends. Germline V gene lookup returns CDR1 SNHLY and CDR2 FYNNEI. This CDR3 has 16 amino acids. The CDR3 loop is CASSAGRPRRTDTQYF. Written as DNA, the CDR3 is TGTGCCAGCAGTGCCGGAAGGCCCCGGCGCACAGATACGCAGTATTTT.

This clonotype showed up just a few times. This chain links TRBV14 with TRBJ1-6, with TRBD1 as a possible D gene (5 bases). There are 14 residues in the CDR3. Germline CDR1 is SGHDN and CDR2 is FVKESK. The V and J ends lost 4 bases and 11 bases respectively, with 15 bases between them. CDR3 region: CASSLATGTAPLHF. CDR3 nucleotide sequence: TGTGCCAGCAGCCTCGCTACCGGGACGGCACCCCTCCACTTT.

This chain uses TRBV28 with TRBJ1-1; the D gene is possibly TRBD1 (6 bases). The CDR3 has 13 amino acids. The germline V and J ends were trimmed by 7 bases and 3 bases, with 12 bases remaining between them. Germline lookup yields CDR1 MDHEN and CDR2 SYDVKM. The CDR3 coding sequence is TGTGCCAGCAAACCCACAGGGTACACTGAAGCTTTCTTT. The encoded protein is CASKPTGYTEAFF. Complete variable domain (other parts from reference TRBV28 and TRBJ1-1): DVKVTQSSRYLVKRTGEKVFLECVQDMDHENMFWYRQDPGLGLRLIYFSYDVKMKEKGDIPEGYSVSREKKERFSLILESASTNQTSMYLCASKPTGYTEAFFGQGTRLTVV.